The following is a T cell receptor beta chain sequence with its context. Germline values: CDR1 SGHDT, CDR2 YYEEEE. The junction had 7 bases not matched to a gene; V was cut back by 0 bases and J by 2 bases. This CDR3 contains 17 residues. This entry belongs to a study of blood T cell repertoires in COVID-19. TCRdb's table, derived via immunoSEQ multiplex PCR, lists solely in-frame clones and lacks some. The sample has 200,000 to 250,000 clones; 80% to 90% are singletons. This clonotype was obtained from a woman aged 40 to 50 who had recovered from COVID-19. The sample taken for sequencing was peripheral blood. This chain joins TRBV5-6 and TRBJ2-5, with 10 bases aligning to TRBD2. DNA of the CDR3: TGTGCCAGCAGCTTGGTCGGTCTAGCGGGGGTGCAAGAGACCCAGTACTTC. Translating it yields CASSLVGLAGVQETQYF.